A single sample gave rise to the 4 T cell receptor beta chains below, sequenced in a study of blood T cell repertoires in COVID-19. Sequenced by immunoSEQ multiplex PCR; TCRdb stores in-frame clones only, minus some. The top ten hold around 8% of the sample, which has approximately 67,000 clones, around 87% seen once. Sequenced sample: peripheral blood. All receptors derive from a middle-aged man with active COVID-19.

The chain has TRBV11-2 and TRBJ2-7; maybe TRBD1 (5 bases). V was cut by 2 bases and J by 2 bases, with 13 bases left in between. Germline V CDR1 and CDR2: SGHAT, FQNNGV. The CDR3 contains 15 residues. The CDR3 spells CASSLIKDKPYEQYF. The CDR3 DNA is TGTGCCAGCAGCTTAATTAAGGACAAGCCCTACGAGCAGTACTTC.

The chain has TRBV5-6 and TRBJ1-5; 7 bases align to TRBD1. The CDR3 has 14 residues. V was clipped by 4 bases and J by 3 bases; unmatched bases: 4. CDR1 SGHDT and CDR2 YYEEEE come from the germline V gene. This CDR3 is CASSTGQLNQPQHF. The CDR3 nucleotides are TGTGCCAGCAGCACGGGACAGCTCAATCAGCCCCAGCATTTT.

The chain is built from TRBV27 and TRBJ1-2; D is possibly TRBD1 (6 bases). Germline CDR1 is MNHEY and CDR2 is SMNVEV (reference sequence). Trimming pared 2 bases from V and 4 bases from J, leaving 14 bases between. CDR3 size: 15 residues. CDR3 DNA sequence: TGTGCCAGCAGTTTAAAGGGACAAGGATCCTATGGCTACACCTTC. Translation gives CASSLKGQGSYGYTF.

The V call is TRBV5-1, the J call TRBJ1-1, with D unresolved. Trimming took off 5 bases at V and 1 base at J, with 6 bases between the two ends. There are 12 residues in the CDR3. Germline CDR1 is SGHRS and CDR2 is YFSETQ. As DNA, the CDR3 is TGCGCCAGCAGGTTCGGGAACACTGAAGCTTTCTTT. Protein: CASRFGNTEAFF.